The sequence of this T cell receptor (beta chain) was determined in a study of cytomegalovirus exposure and HLA in healthy donors. Study findings and constraints: Usually a TCR sequence was rare, but some public TCRs were found in many donors. What a later analysis reportedly showed was that an Asian-associated ancestry cluster had fewer N-insertions than the roughly 720-donor mean.

The PCR contained 60 Vbeta and 13 Jbeta primers. Generated by immunoSEQ multiplex PCR, the TCRdb table keeps only in-frame clones and is missing some. Of some 100,000 clones in the sample, roughly three quarters were seen once. Concerning this clone: Its antigen is unknown.

All the people who gave samples were healthy bone marrow donors. This sequence originates from a female donor in good health and CMV-seropositive. The sample was PBMCs.

CDR3 nucleotides: TGTGCCAGCAGCCTGGGAGGCCAGAACACTGAAGCTTTCTTT. Protein: CASSLGGQNTEAFF. The rearrangement joins TRBV7-8 to TRBJ1-1; D gene unclear. Trimming pared 5 bases from V and 1 base from J, leaving 11 bases between. The CDR3 loop spans 14 amino acids. Germline values: CDR1 SGHVS, CDR2 FQNEAQ.